This T cell receptor (beta chain) was sequenced during a study of T cell responses to AZD1222 COVID-19 vaccine. Profiled with immunoSEQ multiplex PCR; TCRdb holds only in-frame clones, not every one. The data contain tens of thousands of clones, around 86% of them singletons. V lost 1 base and J lost 5, with 9 bases in between. This CDR3 spans 13 amino acids. Germline V lookup: CDR1 MGHRA, CDR2 YSYEKL. The TCR sequence derives from an adult in good health. The chain employs TRBV4-1 and TRBJ2-7; D may be TRBD1 (6 bases). Sequenced here: peripheral blood, sampled on day 0 of AZD1222 vaccination. The DNA for the CDR3 is TGCGCCAGCAGCCAAGTAACAGGGAACGAGCAGTACTTC. Translated: CASSQVTGNEQYF.